This T cell receptor (beta chain) appears in the sequencing data of a study of vaccination and CD4 T cells after COVID-19. As for the study in general: The peptides that stimulated the cells were overlapping spike peptides from SARS-CoV-2, HCoV-NL63, HCoV-OC43 and HCoV-229E.

As to treatment: roughly 11-day PBMC culture with coronavirus spike peptide pools or control peptides (ViraFEST assay). One should note that the unexposed donor's CD4+ T cells were collected before the COVID-19 pandemic (2011-2018). Antigen-specific T cell expansion with peptide pools preceded TCR sequencing in the ViraFEST approach. Where cells permitted, unexposed-donor CD4+ T cells were probed with SARS-CoV-2 S/N and four cold-coronavirus spikes. This clonotype was counted a few times. What it binds is not known. Sequencing of the DNA from cultured CD4+ T cells was carried out with the Oncomine TCR Beta short-read assay. From cultured CD4+ T cells, genomic DNA was extracted. TCRdb ran MiXCR on the PCR reads and lists one entry per CDR3 protein. In the table there are over 9,000 distinct CDR3 sequences, 30% to 35% of which are singletons. The CDR3 consists of 12 residues. V was trimmed by 3 bases and J by 5 bases, leaving 8 bases between them. Germline assignment: CDR1 DFQATT and CDR2 SNEGSKA (reference sequence).

The sample was CD4+ T cells from blood, cultured in vitro. This sequence was found in a human donor in good health. This rearrangement joins TRBV20-1 to TRBJ1-5; no reliable D call. CDR3 in amino acids: CSARNGDQPQHF. The CDR3 DNA is TGCAGTGCTAGGAACGGGGATCAGCCCCAGCATTTT.